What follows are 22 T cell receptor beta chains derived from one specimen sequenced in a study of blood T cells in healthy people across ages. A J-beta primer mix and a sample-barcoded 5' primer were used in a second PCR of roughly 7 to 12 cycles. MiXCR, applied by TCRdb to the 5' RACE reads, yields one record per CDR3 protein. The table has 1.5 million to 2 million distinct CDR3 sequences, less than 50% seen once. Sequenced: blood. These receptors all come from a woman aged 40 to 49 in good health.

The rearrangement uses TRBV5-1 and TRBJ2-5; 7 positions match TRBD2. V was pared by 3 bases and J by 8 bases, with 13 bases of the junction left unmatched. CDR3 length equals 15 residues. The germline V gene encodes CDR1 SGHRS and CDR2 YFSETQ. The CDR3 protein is CASSSTASGPPTQYF. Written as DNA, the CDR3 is TGCGCCAGCAGCTCTACAGCTAGCGGTCCTCCTACCCAGTACTTC.

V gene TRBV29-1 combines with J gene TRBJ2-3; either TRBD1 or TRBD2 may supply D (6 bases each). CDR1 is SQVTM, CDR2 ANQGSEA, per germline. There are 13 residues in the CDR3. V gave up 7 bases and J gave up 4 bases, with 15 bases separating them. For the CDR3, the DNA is TGCAGCGGGGGGGCCGGGGGCGCAGATACGCAGTATTTT. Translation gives CSGGAGGADTQYF.

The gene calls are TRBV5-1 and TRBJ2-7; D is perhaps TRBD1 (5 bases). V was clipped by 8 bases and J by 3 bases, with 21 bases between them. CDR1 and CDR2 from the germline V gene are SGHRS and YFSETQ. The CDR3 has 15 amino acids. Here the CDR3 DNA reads TGCGCCAGGAATAACCGACGGACACTATTCTACGAGCAGTACTTC. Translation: CARNNRRTLFYEQYF.

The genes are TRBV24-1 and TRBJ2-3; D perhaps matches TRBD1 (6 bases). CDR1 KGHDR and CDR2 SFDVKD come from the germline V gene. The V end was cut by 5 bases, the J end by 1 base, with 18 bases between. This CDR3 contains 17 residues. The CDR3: CATSVPPGETGTDTQYF. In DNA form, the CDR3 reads TGTGCCACCAGTGTCCCCCCAGGGGAGACGGGCACAGATACGCAGTATTTT.

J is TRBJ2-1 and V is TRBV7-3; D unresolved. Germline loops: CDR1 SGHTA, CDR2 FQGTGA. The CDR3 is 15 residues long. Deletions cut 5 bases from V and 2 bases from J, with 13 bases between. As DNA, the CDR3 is TGTGCCAGCAGCCGATCGGTGGGAACCTACAATGAGCAGTTCTTC. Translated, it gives CASSRSVGTYNEQFF.

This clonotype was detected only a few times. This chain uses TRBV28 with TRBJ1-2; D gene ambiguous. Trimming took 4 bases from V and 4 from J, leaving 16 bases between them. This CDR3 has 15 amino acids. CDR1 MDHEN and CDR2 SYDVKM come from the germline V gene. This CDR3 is CASSSPGEGTYGYTF. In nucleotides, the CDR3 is TGTGCCAGCAGTTCACCTGGCGAGGGAACCTATGGCTACACCTTC.

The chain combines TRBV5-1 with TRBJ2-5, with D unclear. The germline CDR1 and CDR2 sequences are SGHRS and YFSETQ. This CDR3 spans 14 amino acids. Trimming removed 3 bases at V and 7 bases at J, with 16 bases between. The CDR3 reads CASSSAPNSATQYF. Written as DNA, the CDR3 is TGCGCCAGCAGCTCGGCCCCAAACAGTGCGACCCAGTACTTC.

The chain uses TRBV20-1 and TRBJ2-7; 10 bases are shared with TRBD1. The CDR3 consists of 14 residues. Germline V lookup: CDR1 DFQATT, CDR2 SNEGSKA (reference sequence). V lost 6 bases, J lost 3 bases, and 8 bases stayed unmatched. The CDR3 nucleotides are TGCAGTGCCCCGGGACAGGGGTCCCTCTACGAGCAGTACTTC. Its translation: CSAPGQGSLYEQYF.

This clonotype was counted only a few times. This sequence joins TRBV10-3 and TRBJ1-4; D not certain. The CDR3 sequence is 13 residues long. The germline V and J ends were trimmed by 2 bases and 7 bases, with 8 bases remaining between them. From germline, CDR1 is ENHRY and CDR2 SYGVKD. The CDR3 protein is CAISETLGEKLFF. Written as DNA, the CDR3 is TGTGCCATCAGTGAGACGCTAGGTGAAAAACTGTTTTTT.

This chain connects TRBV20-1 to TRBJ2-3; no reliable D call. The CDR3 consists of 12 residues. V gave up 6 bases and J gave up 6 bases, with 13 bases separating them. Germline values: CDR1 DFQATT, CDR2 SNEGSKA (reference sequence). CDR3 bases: TGCAGTGCCACCAAACCCGAGGATACGCAGTATTTT. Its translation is CSATKPEDTQYF.

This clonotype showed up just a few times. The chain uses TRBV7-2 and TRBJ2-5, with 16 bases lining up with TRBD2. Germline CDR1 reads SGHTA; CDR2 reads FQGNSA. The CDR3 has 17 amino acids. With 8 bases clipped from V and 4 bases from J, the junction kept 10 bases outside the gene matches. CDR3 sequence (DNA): TGTGCCAGCGAAACCGGGACTAGCGGGGGGGCCTCAGAGACCCAGTACTTC. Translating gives CASETGTSGGASETQYF.

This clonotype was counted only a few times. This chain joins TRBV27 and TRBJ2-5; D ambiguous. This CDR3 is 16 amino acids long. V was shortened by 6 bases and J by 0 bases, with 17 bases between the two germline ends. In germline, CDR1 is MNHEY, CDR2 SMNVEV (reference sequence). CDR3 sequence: CASSPPPGSYQETQYF. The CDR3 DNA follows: TGTGCCAGCAGCCCACCACCAGGTTCCTACCAAGAGACCCAGTACTTC.

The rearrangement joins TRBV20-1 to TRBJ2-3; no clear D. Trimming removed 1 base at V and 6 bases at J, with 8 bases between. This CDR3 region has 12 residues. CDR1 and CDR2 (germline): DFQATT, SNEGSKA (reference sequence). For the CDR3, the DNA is TGCAGTGCTAGAGCCCTTGGGGATACGCAGTATTTT. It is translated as CSARALGDTQYF.

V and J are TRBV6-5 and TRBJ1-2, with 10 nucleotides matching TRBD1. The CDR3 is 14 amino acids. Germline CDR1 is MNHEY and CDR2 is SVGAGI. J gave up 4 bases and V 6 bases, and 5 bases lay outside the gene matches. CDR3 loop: CASRGDRGFYGYTF. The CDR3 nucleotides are TGTGCCAGCAGAGGGGACAGGGGATTCTATGGCTACACCTTC.

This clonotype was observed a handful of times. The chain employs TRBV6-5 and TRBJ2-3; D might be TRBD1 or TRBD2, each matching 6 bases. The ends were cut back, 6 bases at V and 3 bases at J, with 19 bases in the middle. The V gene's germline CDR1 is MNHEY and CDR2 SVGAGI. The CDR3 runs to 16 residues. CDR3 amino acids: CASSLGGISGTDTQYF. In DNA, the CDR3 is TGTGCCAGCAGCCTAGGGGGGATATCGGGGACAGATACGCAGTATTTT.

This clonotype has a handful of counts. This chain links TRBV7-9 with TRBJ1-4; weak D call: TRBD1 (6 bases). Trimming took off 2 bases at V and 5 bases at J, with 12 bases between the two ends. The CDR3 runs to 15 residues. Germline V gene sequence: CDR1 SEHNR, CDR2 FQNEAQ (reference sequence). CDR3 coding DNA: TGTGCCAGCAGCTTATCAGGGGACCCGAATGAAAAACTGTTTTTT. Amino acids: CASSLSGDPNEKLFF.

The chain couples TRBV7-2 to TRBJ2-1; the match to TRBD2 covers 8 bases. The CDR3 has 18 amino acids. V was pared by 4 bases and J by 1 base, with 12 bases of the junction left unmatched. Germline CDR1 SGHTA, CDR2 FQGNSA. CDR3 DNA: TGTGCCAGCAGCTGGGGGAGCCGGGGGGGCGGGTCCTACAATGAGCAGTTCTTC. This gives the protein CASSWGSRGGGSYNEQFF.

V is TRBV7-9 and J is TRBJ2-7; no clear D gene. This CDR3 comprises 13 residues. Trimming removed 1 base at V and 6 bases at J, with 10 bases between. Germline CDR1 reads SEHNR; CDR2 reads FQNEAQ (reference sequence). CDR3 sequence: CASSLGPGVEQYF. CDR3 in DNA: TGTGCCAGCAGCTTAGGGCCTGGGGTCGAGCAGTACTTC.

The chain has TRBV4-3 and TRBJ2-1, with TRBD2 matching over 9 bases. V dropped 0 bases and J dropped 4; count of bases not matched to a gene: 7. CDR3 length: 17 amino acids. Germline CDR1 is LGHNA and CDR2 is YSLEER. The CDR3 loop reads CASSQERGGAGYNEQFF. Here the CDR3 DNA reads TGCGCCAGCAGCCAAGAACGCGGGGGGGCCGGGTACAATGAGCAGTTCTTC.

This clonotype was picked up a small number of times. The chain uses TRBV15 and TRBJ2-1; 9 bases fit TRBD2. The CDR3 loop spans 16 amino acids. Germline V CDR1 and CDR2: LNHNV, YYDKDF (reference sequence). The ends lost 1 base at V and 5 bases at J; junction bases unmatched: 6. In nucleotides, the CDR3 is TGTGCCACCAGCAGAGTTTCGACTAGCGGAAACAATGAGCAGTTCTTC. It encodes CATSRVSTSGNNEQFF.

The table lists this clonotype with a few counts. CDR3 coding DNA: TGCGCCAGCAGCCCACGCCAGGACAGTGGGTACAACGAGCAGTACTTC. Translated, it gives CASSPRQDSGYNEQYF. V gene TRBV4-3 combines with J gene TRBJ2-4; D may be TRBD1 (6 bases). With the DNA end fitting TRBJ2-7 better, the J assignment may be wrong. CDR3 length: 16 amino acids. The V gene's germline CDR1 is LGHNA and CDR2 YSLEER.

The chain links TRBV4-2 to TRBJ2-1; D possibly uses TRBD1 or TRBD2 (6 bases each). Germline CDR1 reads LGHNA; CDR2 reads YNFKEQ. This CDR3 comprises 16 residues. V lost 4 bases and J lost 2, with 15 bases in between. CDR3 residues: CASSPLGGGTYNEQFF. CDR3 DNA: TGTGCCAGCAGCCCGTTGGGGGGCGGGACCTACAATGAGCAGTTCTTC.